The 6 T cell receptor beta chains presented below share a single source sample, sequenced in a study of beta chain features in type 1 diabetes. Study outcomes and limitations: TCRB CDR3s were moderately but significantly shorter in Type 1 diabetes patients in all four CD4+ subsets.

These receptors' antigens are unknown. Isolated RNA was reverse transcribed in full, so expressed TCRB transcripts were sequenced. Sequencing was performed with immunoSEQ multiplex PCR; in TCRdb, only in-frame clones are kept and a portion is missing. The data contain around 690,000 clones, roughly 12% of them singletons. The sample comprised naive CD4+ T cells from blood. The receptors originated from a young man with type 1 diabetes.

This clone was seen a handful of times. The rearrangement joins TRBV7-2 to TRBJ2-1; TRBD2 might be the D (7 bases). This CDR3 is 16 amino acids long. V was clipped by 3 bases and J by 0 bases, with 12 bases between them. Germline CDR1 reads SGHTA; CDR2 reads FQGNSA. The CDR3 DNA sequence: TGTGCCAGCAGCTTGCCGGGGGGCCACTCCTACAATGAGCAGTTCTTC. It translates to CASSLPGGHSYNEQFF.

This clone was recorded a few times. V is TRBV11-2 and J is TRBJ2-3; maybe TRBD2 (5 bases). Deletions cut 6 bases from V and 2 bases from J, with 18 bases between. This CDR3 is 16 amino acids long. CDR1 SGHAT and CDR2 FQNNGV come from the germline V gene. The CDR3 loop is CASSSTDYGNTDTQYF. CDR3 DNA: TGTGCCAGCAGTTCCACCGACTATGGTAACACAGATACGCAGTATTTT.

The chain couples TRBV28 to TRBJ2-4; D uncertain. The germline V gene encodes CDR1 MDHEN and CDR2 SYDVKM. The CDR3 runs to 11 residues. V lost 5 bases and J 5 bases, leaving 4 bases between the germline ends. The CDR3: CASSGENIQYF. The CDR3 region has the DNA TGTGCCAGCAGTGGGGAAAACATTCAGTACTTC.

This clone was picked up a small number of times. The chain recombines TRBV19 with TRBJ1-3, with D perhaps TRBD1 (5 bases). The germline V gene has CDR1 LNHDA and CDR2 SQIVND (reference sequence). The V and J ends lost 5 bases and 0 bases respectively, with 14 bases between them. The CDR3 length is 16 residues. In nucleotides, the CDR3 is TGTGCCAGTAGTGTTGATTCGGGGGGCTCTGGAAACACCATATATTTT. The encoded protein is CASSVDSGGSGNTIYF.

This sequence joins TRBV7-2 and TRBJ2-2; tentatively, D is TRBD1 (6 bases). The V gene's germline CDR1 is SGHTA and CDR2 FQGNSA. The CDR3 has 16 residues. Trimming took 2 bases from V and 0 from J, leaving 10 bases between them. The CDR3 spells CASSLSQGPNTGELFF. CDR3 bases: TGTGCCAGCAGCTTATCGCAGGGGCCGAACACCGGGGAGCTGTTTTTT.

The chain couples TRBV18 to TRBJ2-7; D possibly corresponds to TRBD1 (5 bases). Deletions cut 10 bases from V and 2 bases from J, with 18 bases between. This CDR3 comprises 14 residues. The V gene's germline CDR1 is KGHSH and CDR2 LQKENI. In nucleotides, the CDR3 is TGTGCCACCTCTACAGGAATTGCTACCTACGAGCAGTACTTC. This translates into CATSTGIATYEQYF.